A selection of T cell receptor beta chains follows, all from one sample in a study of T cell repertoires in cytomegalovirus infection. A single record per CDR3 protein comes from TCRdb applying MiXCR to the reads. Here the sample spans more than 400,000 distinct CDR3 sequences, more than 25% being singletons. The sequenced sample was PBMCs. These receptor sequences come from a human donor in good health (CMV status not recorded). Some clones in this sample may be carry-over from other donors' samples. Each CDR3 is given with its conserved first and last residue. Fields, in order: J gene, D gene, V gene, clone size, CDR3 DNA, CDR3 protein. D genes are given only for firm matches. The listing skips clone size in some rows; elsewhere it reads once, few, many or a size class.

J gene: TRBJ1-5
D gene: -
V gene: TRBV28
clone size: -
CDR3 DNA: TGTGCCAGCAGTTTATATCAGGGGACGCAGCCCCAGCATTTT
CDR3 protein: CASSLYQGTQPQHF

J gene: TRBJ1-2
D gene: TRBD1
V gene: TRBV15
clone size: -
CDR3 DNA: TGTGCCACCAGCACTGGGACAGCGGGTGGCTACACCTTC
CDR3 protein: CATSTGTAGGYTF

J gene: TRBJ2-3
D gene: -
V gene: TRBV7-8
clone size: many
CDR3 DNA: TGTGCCAGCAGCTCGAACAGGGTTCCCTCGGGCGGTACGCAGTATTTT
CDR3 protein: CASSSNRVPSGGTQYF

J gene: TRBJ2-7
D gene: TRBD2
V gene: TRBV4-1
clone size: -
CDR3 DNA: TGCGCCAGCAGCCCAGGGACTAGCGGTGGTCGGGAGCAGTACTTC
CDR3 protein: CASSPGTSGGREQYF

J gene: TRBJ1-1
D gene: -
V gene: TRBV19
clone size: -
CDR3 DNA: TGTGCCAGTACAGGGTACGGGATGAACACTGAAGCTTACTTT
CDR3 protein: CASTGYGMNTEAYF

J gene: TRBJ2-1
D gene: TRBD2
V gene: TRBV4-1
clone size: -
CDR3 DNA: TGCGCCAGCAGCCATCAAACTAGCGGGAGTTACAATGAGCAGTTCTTC
CDR3 protein: CASSHQTSGSYNEQFF

J gene: TRBJ2-2
D gene: -
V gene: TRBV5-6
clone size: -
CDR3 DNA: TGTGCCAGCAGCTTTCCCACAGGGCCGAACACCGGGGAGCTGTTTTTT
CDR3 protein: CASSFPTGPNTGELFF

J gene: TRBJ1-2
D gene: -
V gene: TRBV19
clone size: few
CDR3 DNA: TGTGCCAGTACGCCCGGGGCAGAGAGATTCTATGGCTACACCTTC
CDR3 protein: CASTPGAERFYGYTF

J gene: TRBJ2-7
D gene: -
V gene: TRBV28
clone size: -
CDR3 DNA: TGTGCCAGCCGGGACGGCTACGAGCAGTACTTC
CDR3 protein: CASRDGYEQYF

J gene: TRBJ2-1
D gene: -
V gene: TRBV4-3
clone size: few
CDR3 DNA: TGCGCCAGCAGCGAGGGCCCAGGGCGGGGAGAGCAGTTCTTC
CDR3 protein: CASSEGPGRGEQFF

J gene: TRBJ1-1
D gene: -
V gene: TRBV12-3/TRBV12-4
clone size: -
CDR3 DNA: TGTGCCAGCAGTTTCGACAGGCCCCCCATGAACACTGAAGCTTTCTTT
CDR3 protein: CASSFDRPPMNTEAFF

J gene: TRBJ2-1
D gene: TRBD2
V gene: TRBV4-3
clone size: -
CDR3 DNA: TGCGCCAGCAGCCAAGTTGCAGCGGGAGTGGGGATTCACAATGAGCAGTTCTTC
CDR3 protein: CASSQVAAGVGIHNEQFF

J gene: TRBJ2-7
D gene: TRBD2
V gene: TRBV27
clone size: -
CDR3 DNA: TGTGCCAGCAGTTATAGCGGGAGGGGGTCCTACGAGCAGTACTTC
CDR3 protein: CASSYSGRGSYEQYF

J gene: TRBJ2-2
D gene: -
V gene: TRBV4-3
clone size: many
CDR3 DNA: TGCGCCAGCAGCCAAAGTCGAGACACCGGGGAGCTGTTTTTT
CDR3 protein: CASSQSRDTGELFF

J gene: TRBJ1-2
D gene: TRBD1
V gene: TRBV7-9
clone size: many
CDR3 DNA: TGTGCCAGCAGCTTAGGGGACAGCCATGGCTACACCTTC
CDR3 protein: CASSLGDSHGYTF

J gene: TRBJ2-6
D gene: -
V gene: TRBV18
clone size: -
CDR3 DNA: TGTGCCAGCTCACGACGGGATCTGAGCTCTGGGGCCAACGTCCTGACTTTC
CDR3 protein: CASSRRDLSSGANVLTF

J gene: TRBJ2-2
D gene: TRBD1
V gene: TRBV7-6
clone size: -
CDR3 DNA: TGTGCCAGCAGCTTAATTTTTGGGACAGAGAACACCGGGGAGCTGTTTTTT
CDR3 protein: CASSLIFGTENTGELFF

J gene: TRBJ2-1
D gene: TRBD2
V gene: TRBV27
clone size: -
CDR3 DNA: TGTGCCAGCAGTGAACTTAGCGGGATTTCTTATGAGCAGTTCTTC
CDR3 protein: CASSELSGISYEQFF

J gene: TRBJ1-3
D gene: TRBD1
V gene: TRBV4-3
clone size: few
CDR3 DNA: TGCGCCAGCAGCCAAGTCGGTCAGGGGGCAGACACCATATATTTT
CDR3 protein: CASSQVGQGADTIYF

J gene: TRBJ2-7
D gene: TRBD1
V gene: TRBV27
clone size: -
CDR3 DNA: TGTGCCAGCAGTTTTATTCAGGGGGCGCGTTACGAGCAGTACTTC
CDR3 protein: CASSFIQGARYEQYF

J gene: TRBJ2-1
D gene: -
V gene: TRBV7-8
clone size: few
CDR3 DNA: TGTGCCAGCAGCCCCTGGCAGGGAACCTACAATGAGCAGTTCTTC
CDR3 protein: CASSPWQGTYNEQFF

J gene: TRBJ2-5
D gene: TRBD2
V gene: TRBV5-1
clone size: few
CDR3 DNA: TGCGCCAGCAGCGGACTAGCGGGAGCTGAAGAGACCCAGTACTTC
CDR3 protein: CASSGLAGAEETQYF

J gene: TRBJ1-4
D gene: -
V gene: TRBV5-1
clone size: -
CDR3 DNA: TGCGCCAGCAGCTTGGAGGGTAGTGCGAAAAAACTGTTTTTT
CDR3 protein: CASSLEGSAKKLFF

J gene: TRBJ1-5
D gene: TRBD1
V gene: TRBV7-9
clone size: few
CDR3 DNA: TGTGCCAGCAGCTACACAGGGGCCAGGCAGCCCCAGCATTTT
CDR3 protein: CASSYTGARQPQHF

J gene: TRBJ2-1
D gene: TRBD2
V gene: TRBV29-1
clone size: once
CDR3 DNA: TGCAGCGTTGAGGGACTAGCGGGAGGGCCACAGTCCTACAATGAGCAGTTCTTC
CDR3 protein: CSVEGLAGGPQSYNEQFF

J gene: TRBJ2-1
D gene: -
V gene: TRBV5-5
clone size: few
CDR3 DNA: TGTGCCAGCAATAACCGGGAGAGCTCCTACAATGAGCAGTTCTTC
CDR3 protein: CASNNRESSYNEQFF

J gene: TRBJ2-3
D gene: TRBD2
V gene: TRBV11-2
clone size: -
CDR3 DNA: TGTGCCAGCAGCTTAACCCTAGCGGGAGAAGATACGCAGTATTTT
CDR3 protein: CASSLTLAGEDTQYF

J gene: TRBJ1-5
D gene: -
V gene: TRBV28
clone size: few
CDR3 DNA: TGTGCCAGCAGTTTACGTGGTGGCAGCCCCGGGCGGCCCCAGCATTTT
CDR3 protein: CASSLRGGSPGRPQHF

J gene: TRBJ1-1
D gene: -
V gene: TRBV29-1
clone size: few
CDR3 DNA: TGCAGCGACGGGGACCGATCTTCTGAAGCTTTCTTT
CDR3 protein: CSDGDRSSEAFF

J gene: TRBJ2-7
D gene: -
V gene: TRBV7-4
clone size: few
CDR3 DNA: TGTGCCAGCAGCCCATTCGGGGGCACGCAGTACTTC
CDR3 protein: CASSPFGGTQYF

J gene: TRBJ2-3
D gene: -
V gene: TRBV7-9
clone size: few
CDR3 DNA: TGTGCCAGCAGCTTAGTCAGGGTTTTCACAGATACGCAGTATTTT
CDR3 protein: CASSLVRVFTDTQYF

J gene: TRBJ2-1
D gene: -
V gene: TRBV7-2
clone size: few
CDR3 DNA: TGTGCCAGCAGCTTAGTAGGGGGAGTCTACAATGAGCAGTTCTTC
CDR3 protein: CASSLVGGVYNEQFF

J gene: TRBJ1-3
D gene: -
V gene: TRBV6-8
clone size: -
CDR3 DNA: TGTGCCAGCGAGCGAAGTTCACAGTTCAACTCTGGAAACACCATATATTTT
CDR3 protein: CASERSSQFNSGNTIYF

J gene: TRBJ2-6
D gene: TRBD1
V gene: TRBV11-3
clone size: -
CDR3 DNA: TGTGCCAGCAGCCCGCGAACTGGGACAGGGGTGGGGGCCAACGTCCTAACTTTC
CDR3 protein: CASSPRTGTGVGANVLTF

J gene: TRBJ1-3
D gene: -
V gene: TRBV6-5
clone size: -
CDR3 DNA: TGTGCCAGCAGGGGTATTCGGGACTCTGGAAACACCATATATTTT
CDR3 protein: CASRGIRDSGNTIYF

J gene: TRBJ1-5
D gene: -
V gene: TRBV11-1
clone size: few
CDR3 DNA: TGTGCCAGCAGCTTGAGGGCGGAGCAGCCCCAGCATTTT
CDR3 protein: CASSLRAEQPQHF

J gene: TRBJ2-1
D gene: -
V gene: TRBV9
clone size: -
CDR3 DNA: TGTGCCAGCAGCGGTGGACTAGGGGGATTATACAATGAGCAGTTCTTC
CDR3 protein: CASSGGLGGLYNEQFF

J gene: TRBJ2-1
D gene: -
V gene: TRBV29-1
clone size: few
CDR3 DNA: TGCAGCGTTGTCGGGGTGCCCAATGAGCAGTTCTTC
CDR3 protein: CSVVGVPNEQFF

J gene: TRBJ1-5
D gene: TRBD1
V gene: TRBV6-1
clone size: few
CDR3 DNA: TGTGCCAGCAGTGAAGCCCGTGGACAGGGGGCTGGACAGCCCCAGCATTTT
CDR3 protein: CASSEARGQGAGQPQHF

J gene: TRBJ1-1
D gene: -
V gene: TRBV7-2
clone size: many
CDR3 DNA: TGTGCCAGCAGCCTACGTACAGGGACTGACACTGAAGCTTTCTTT
CDR3 protein: CASSLRTGTDTEAFF

J gene: TRBJ2-1
D gene: -
V gene: TRBV7-2
clone size: few
CDR3 DNA: TGTGCCAGCAGCTTGGTGGGGGGAGATGAGCAGTTCTTC
CDR3 protein: CASSLVGGDEQFF

J gene: TRBJ1-3
D gene: TRBD1
V gene: TRBV20-1
clone size: -
CDR3 DNA: TGCAGTGCTGGGACAGGGGACTCTGGAAACACCATATATTTT
CDR3 protein: CSAGTGDSGNTIYF